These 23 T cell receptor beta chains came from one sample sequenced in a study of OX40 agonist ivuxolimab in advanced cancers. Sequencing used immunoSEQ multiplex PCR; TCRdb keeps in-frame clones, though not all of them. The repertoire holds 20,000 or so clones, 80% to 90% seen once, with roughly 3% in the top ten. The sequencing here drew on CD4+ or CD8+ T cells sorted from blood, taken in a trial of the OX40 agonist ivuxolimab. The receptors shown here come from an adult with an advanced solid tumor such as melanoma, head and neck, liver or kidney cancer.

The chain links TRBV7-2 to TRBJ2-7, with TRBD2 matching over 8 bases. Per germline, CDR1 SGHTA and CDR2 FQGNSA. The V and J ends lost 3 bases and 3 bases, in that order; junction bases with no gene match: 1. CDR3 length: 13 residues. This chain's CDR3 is CASSLGLDYEQYF. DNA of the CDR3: TGTGCCAGCAGCTTGGGACTAGACTACGAGCAGTACTTC.

CDR3 nucleotide sequence: TGCGCCAGCAGCTTTGGACCAGATACGCAGTATTTT. It codes for CASSFGPDTQYF. This chain links TRBV5-1 with TRBJ2-3, with unresolved D. Germline values: CDR1 SGHRS, CDR2 YFSETQ. The CDR3 has 12 amino acids. Trimming shortened V by 2 bases and J by 4 bases, and 5 bases separated the two germline ends.

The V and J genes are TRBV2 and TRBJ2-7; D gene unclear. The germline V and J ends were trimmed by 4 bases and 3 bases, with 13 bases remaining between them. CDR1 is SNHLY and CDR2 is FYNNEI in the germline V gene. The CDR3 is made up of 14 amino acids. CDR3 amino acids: CASSAIASRYEQYF. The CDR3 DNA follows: TGTGCCAGCAGTGCTATCGCTTCCCGCTACGAGCAGTACTTC.

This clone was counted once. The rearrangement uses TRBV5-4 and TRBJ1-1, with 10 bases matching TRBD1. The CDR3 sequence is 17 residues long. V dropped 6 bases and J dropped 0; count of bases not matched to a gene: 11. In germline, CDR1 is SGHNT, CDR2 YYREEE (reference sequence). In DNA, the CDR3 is TGTGCCAGCACCCGGCCCGGGACAGGGGCTATGAACACTGAAGCTTTCTTT. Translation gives CASTRPGTGAMNTEAFF.

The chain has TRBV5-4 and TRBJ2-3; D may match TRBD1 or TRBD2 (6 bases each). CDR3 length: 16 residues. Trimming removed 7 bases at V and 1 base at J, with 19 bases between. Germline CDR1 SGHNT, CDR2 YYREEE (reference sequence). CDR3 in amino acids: CASRLHRGAGTDTQYF. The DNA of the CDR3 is TGTGCCAGCCGGCTCCATAGGGGGGCAGGCACAGATACGCAGTATTTT.

Here the CDR3 reads CASSKGEGGYTF. In DNA, the CDR3 is TGTGCCAGTAGTAAGGGAGAGGGCGGCTACACCTTC. The chain uses TRBV19 and TRBJ1-2; D gene unclear. The CDR3 loop spans 12 amino acids. Germline V gene sequence: CDR1 LNHDA, CDR2 SQIVND (reference sequence). V lost 4 bases to trimming and J lost 8 bases, with 11 bases between them.

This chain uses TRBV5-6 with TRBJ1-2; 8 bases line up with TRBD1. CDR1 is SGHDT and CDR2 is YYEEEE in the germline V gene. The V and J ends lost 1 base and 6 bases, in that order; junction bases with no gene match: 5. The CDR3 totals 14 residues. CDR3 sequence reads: CASSLLDRENGYTF. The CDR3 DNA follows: TGTGCCAGCAGCTTGCTGGACAGGGAAAATGGCTACACCTTC.

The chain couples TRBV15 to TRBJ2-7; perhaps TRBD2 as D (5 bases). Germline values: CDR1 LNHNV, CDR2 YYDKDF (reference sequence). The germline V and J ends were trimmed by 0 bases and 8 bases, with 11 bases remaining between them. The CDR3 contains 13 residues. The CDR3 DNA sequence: TGTGCCACCAGCAGAGATCCCGGGGAGCAGCAGTACTTC. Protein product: CATSRDPGEQQYF.

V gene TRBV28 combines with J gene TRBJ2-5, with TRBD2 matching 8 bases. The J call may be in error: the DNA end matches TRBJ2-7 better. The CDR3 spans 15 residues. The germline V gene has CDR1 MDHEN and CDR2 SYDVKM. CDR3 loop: CASSFSGTSSYEQYF. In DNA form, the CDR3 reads TGTGCCAGCAGTTTCTCCGGGACTAGCTCCTACGAGCAGTACTTC.

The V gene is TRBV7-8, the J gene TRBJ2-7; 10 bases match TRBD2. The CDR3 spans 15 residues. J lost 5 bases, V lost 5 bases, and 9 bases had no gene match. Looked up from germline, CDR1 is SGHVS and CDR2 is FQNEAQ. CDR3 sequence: CASSLGTSDLHEQYF. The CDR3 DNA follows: TGTGCCAGCAGCCTCGGGACTAGCGATCTCCACGAGCAGTACTTC.

CDR3 DNA sequence: TGCGCCAGCAGCTTGGAAACAACTAATGAAAAACTGTTTTTT. Translated: CASSLETTNEKLFF. The chain is built from TRBV5-1 and TRBJ1-4; D ambiguous. CDR3 length equals 14 residues. CDR1 is SGHRS and CDR2 is YFSETQ in the germline V gene. Trimming removed 0 bases from V and 0 bases from J, with 3 bases in between.

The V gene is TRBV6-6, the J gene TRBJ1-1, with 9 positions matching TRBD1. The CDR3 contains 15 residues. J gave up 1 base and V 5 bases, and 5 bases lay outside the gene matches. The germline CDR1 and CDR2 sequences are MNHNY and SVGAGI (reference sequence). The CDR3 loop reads CASSPTGQGNTEAFF. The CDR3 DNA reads TGTGCCAGCAGTCCCACGGGACAGGGGAACACTGAAGCTTTCTTT.

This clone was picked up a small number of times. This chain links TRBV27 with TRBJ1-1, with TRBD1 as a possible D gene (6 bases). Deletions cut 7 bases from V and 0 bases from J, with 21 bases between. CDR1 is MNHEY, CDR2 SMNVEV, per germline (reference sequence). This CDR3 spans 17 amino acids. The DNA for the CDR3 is TGTGCCAGCAACAAAGAAGGCAGGGGACCCTTGAACACTGAAGCTTTCTTT. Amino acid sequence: CASNKEGRGPLNTEAFF.

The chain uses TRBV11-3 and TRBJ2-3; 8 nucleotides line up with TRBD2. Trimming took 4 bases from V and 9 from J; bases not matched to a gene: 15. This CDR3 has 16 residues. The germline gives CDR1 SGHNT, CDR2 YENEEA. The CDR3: CASSSRTSRGWSTQYF. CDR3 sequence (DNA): TGTGCCAGCAGCTCCCGGACTAGCAGGGGATGGTCGACGCAGTATTTT.

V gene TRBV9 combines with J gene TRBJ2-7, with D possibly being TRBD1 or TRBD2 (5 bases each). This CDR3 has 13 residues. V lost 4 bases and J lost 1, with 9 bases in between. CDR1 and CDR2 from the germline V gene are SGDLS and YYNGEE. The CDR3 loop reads CASSLAGSYEQYF. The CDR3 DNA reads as TGTGCCAGCAGCCTAGCAGGGTCCTACGAGCAGTACTTC.

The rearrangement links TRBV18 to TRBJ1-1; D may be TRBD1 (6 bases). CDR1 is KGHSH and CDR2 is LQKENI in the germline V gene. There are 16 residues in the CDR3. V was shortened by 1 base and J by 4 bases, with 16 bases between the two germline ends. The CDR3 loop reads CASSPQPGGAGTEAFF. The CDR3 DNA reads TGTGCCAGCTCACCACAGCCCGGGGGCGCGGGCACTGAAGCTTTCTTT.

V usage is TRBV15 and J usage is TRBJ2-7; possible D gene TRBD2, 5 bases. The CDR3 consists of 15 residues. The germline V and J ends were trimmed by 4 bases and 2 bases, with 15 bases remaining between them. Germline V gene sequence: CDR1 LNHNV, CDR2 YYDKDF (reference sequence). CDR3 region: CATSKFPSSAYEQYF. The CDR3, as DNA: TGTGCCACCAGCAAATTTCCTAGCTCAGCCTACGAGCAGTACTTC.

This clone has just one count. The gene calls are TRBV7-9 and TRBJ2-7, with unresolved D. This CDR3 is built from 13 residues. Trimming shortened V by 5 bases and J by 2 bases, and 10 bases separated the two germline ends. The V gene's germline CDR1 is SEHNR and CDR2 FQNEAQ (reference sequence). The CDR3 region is CASSPDRTYEQYF. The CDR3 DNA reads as TGTGCCAGCAGCCCTGACCGAACCTACGAGCAGTACTTC.

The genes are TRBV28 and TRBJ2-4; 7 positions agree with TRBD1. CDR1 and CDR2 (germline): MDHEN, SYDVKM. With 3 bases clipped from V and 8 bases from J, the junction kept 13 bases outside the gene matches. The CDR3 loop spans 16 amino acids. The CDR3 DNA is TGTGCCAGCAGTTTCTCCTTCGACAGGGTAGGGGACATTCAGTACTTC. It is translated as CASSFSFDRVGDIQYF.

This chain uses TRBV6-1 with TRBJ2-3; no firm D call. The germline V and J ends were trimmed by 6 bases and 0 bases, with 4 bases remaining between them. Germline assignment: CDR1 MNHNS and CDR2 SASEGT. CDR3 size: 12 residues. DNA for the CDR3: TGTGCCAGCAGGATTAGCACAGATACGCAGTATTTT. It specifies CASRISTDTQYF.

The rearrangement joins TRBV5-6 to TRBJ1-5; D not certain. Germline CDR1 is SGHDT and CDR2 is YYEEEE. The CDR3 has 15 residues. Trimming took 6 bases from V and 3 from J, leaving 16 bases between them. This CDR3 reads CASTSLSRLNQPQHF. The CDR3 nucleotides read TGTGCCAGCACCTCCCTTAGCCGACTCAATCAGCCCCAGCATTTT.

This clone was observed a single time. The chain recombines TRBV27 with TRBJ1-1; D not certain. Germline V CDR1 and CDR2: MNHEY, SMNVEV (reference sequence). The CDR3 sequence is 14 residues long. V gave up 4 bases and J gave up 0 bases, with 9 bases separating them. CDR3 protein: CASSSGHLNTEAFF. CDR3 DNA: TGTGCCAGCAGTTCGGGCCACCTGAACACTGAAGCTTTCTTT.

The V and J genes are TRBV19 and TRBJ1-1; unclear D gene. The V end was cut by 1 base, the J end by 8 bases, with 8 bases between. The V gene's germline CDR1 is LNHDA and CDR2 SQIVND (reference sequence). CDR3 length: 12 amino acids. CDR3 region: CASSIGWAEAFF. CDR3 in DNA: TGTGCCAGTAGTATAGGGTGGGCCGAAGCTTTCTTT.